A single sample gave rise to the 30 T cell receptor beta chains below, sequenced in a study of radiation and T cells in renal cell carcinoma. The data were produced by immunoSEQ multiplex PCR, yet TCRdb's version contains in-frame clones alone and is incomplete. Of approximately 110,000 clones in the sample, approximately 78% were seen once. The time point denotes: baseline pretreatment blood. Treatment reported: 15 Gy SBRT to primary tumor, nephrectomy 4 weeks later. The sample in question was blood, obtained from a patient whose treatment included radiotherapy and nephrectomy. These receptors were obtained from a woman aged 55-69 years with renal cell carcinoma.

The V call is TRBV27, the J call TRBJ2-5; possibly TRBD1 for D (7 bases). Trimming took off 5 bases at V and 3 bases at J, with 13 bases between the two ends. Germline V gene data show CDR1 as MNHEY and CDR2 as SMNVEV (reference sequence). The CDR3 loop spans 14 amino acids. CDR3 in DNA: TGTGCCAGCAGTCTAACAGGGGAGGAAGAGACCCAGTACTTC. Amino acid sequence: CASSLTGEEETQYF.

The rearrangement joins TRBV28 to TRBJ2-7, with D hard to call. V dropped 7 bases and J dropped 5 bases, with 12 bases sitting between them. The V gene's germline CDR1 is MDHEN and CDR2 SYDVKM. This CDR3 spans 12 amino acids. The CDR3 bases are TGTGCCAGCACTACCGCTCCAGACGAGCAGTACTTC. Amino acid sequence: CASTTAPDEQYF.

This rearrangement joins TRBV11-2 to TRBJ2-5; D remains ambiguous. Trimming shortened V by 2 bases and J by 1 base, and 8 bases separated the two germline ends. Germline-derived CDR1 and CDR2 are SGHAT and FQNNGV. The CDR3 is made up of 14 amino acids. The CDR3 DNA follows: TGTGCCAGCAGCTTAACCGGGTTCCAAGAGACCCAGTACTTC. Protein sequence: CASSLTGFQETQYF.

The chain joins TRBV6-5 to TRBJ1-2, with no clear D. This CDR3 region has 13 residues. Trimming stripped 6 bases from V and 0 bases from J, with 8 bases between. Germline V lookup: CDR1 MNHEY, CDR2 SVGAGI. The CDR3 sequence is CASSLRPNYGYTF. DNA of the CDR3: TGTGCCAGCAGCCTCCGGCCTAACTATGGCTACACCTTC.

The chain combines TRBV10-3 with TRBJ1-2, with 9 bases fitting TRBD1. The CDR3 loop spans 14 amino acids. The ends lost 7 bases at V and 8 bases at J; junction bases unmatched: 11. Germline CDR1 reads ENHRY; CDR2 reads SYGVKD. CDR3 bases: TGTGCCATCACCTCTCCCGGGACAGGGAACGGCTACACCTTC. This translates into CAITSPGTGNGYTF.

This clone was seen a handful of times. J is TRBJ2-3 and V is TRBV2; TRBD2 matches at 7 bases. The CDR3 is 14 residues long. The junction had 4 bases not matched to a gene; V was cut back by 7 bases and J by 0 bases. The V gene's germline CDR1 is SNHLY and CDR2 FYNNEI. CDR3 coding DNA: TGTGCCAGCAATAGCGGGCTGAGCACAGATACGCAGTATTTT. This gives the protein CASNSGLSTDTQYF. The whole variable domain, remainder taken from reference TRBV2 and TRBJ2-3, is EPEVTQTPSHQVTQMGQEVILRCVPISNHLYFYWYRQILGQKVEFLVSFYNNEISEKSEIFDDQFSVERPDGSNFTLKIRSTKLEDSAMYFCASNSGLSTDTQYFGPGTRLTVL.

V gene TRBV6-1 combines with J gene TRBJ2-2; TRBD1 agrees at 7 bases. Looked up from germline, CDR1 is MNHNS and CDR2 is SASEGT. Germline trimming cut 8 bases from V and 6 bases from J; bases unmatched to any gene: 9. The CDR3 is 14 residues long. CDR3 loop: CASAGQVDSGELFF. Here the CDR3 DNA reads TGTGCCAGCGCCGGACAGGTCGATTCCGGGGAGCTGTTTTTT.

This rearrangement joins TRBV6-1 to TRBJ2-7; 8 nucleotides match TRBD1. There are 17 residues in the CDR3. Germline CDR1 MNHNS, CDR2 SASEGT. Trimming cost V 2 bases and J 2 bases; bases outside gene matches: 11. CDR3 sequence reads: CASSEIEDRAGPYEQYF. The CDR3 nucleotides read TGTGCCAGCAGTGAAATAGAGGACAGGGCCGGTCCCTACGAGCAGTACTTC.

The chain carries TRBV5-1 and TRBJ2-3; D possibly corresponds to TRBD1 (5 bases). V was shortened by 4 bases and J by 0 bases, with 18 bases between the two germline ends. Germline V gene lookup returns CDR1 SGHRS and CDR2 YFSETQ. This CDR3 has 17 amino acids. CDR3 DNA sequence: TGCGCCAGCAGCCCTAGAACCCAGGGTCCTAGCACAGATACGCAGTATTTT. It codes for CASSPRTQGPSTDTQYF.

This chain joins TRBV5-4 and TRBJ1-2, with D possibly being TRBD1 (5 bases). The germline V gene has CDR1 SGHNT and CDR2 YYREEE (reference sequence). The CDR3 has 14 amino acids. Trimming left V 2 bases short and J 4 bases short, with 12 bases between. CDR3 nucleotide sequence: TGTGCCAGCAGCTTTCGGGGGTCCGGCTATGGCTACACCTTC. Protein sequence: CASSFRGSGYGYTF. Together with reference TRBV5-4 and TRBJ1-2, the CDR3 gives the full variable domain: ETGVTQSPTHLIKTRGQQVTLRCSSQSGHNTVSWYQQALGQGPQFIFQYYREEENGRGNFPPRFSGLQFPNYSSELNVNALELDDSALYLCASSFRGSGYGYTFGSGTRLTVV.

V usage is TRBV5-8 and J usage is TRBJ1-2, with D hard to call. V was clipped by 2 bases and J by 4 bases, with 9 bases between them. The germline gives CDR1 SGHTS, CDR2 YDEGEE. CDR3 size: 13 residues. CDR3 residues: CASSFTWLYGYTF. For the CDR3, the DNA is TGTGCCAGCAGCTTTACTTGGCTCTATGGCTACACCTTC. The whole variable domain, remainder taken from reference TRBV5-8 and TRBJ1-2, is EAGVTQSPTHLIKTRGQQATLRCSPISGHTSVYWYQQALGLGLQFLLWYDEGEERNRGNFPPRFSGRQFPNYSSELNVNALELEDSALYLCASSFTWLYGYTFGSGTRLTVV.

The chain links TRBV19 to TRBJ1-5, with TRBD1 matching over 8 bases. The J segment lost 2 bases and the V segment lost 6 bases, leaving 6 bases of the junction unmatched. The CDR3 extends over 15 amino acids. Germline V gene sequence: CDR1 LNHDA, CDR2 SQIVND (reference sequence). The CDR3 nucleotides are TGTGCCAGTAGCTTGGACAGGGCGGGCAATCAGCCCCAGCATTTT. Encoded protein: CASSLDRAGNQPQHF.

This chain joins TRBV27 and TRBJ2-7, with no clear D. V was shortened by 5 bases and J by 3 bases, with 14 bases between the two germline ends. The CDR3 loop spans 14 amino acids. Germline-derived CDR1 and CDR2 are MNHEY and SMNVEV (reference sequence). The CDR3: CASSLSGSYYEQYF. The CDR3 DNA reads as TGTGCCAGCAGTCTCTCGGGTTCCTACTACGAGCAGTACTTC.

This sequence joins TRBV30 and TRBJ2-7; D perhaps matches TRBD1 (6 bases). Germline CDR1 and CDR2: GTSNPN and SVGIG (reference sequence). V lost 3 bases, J lost 0 bases, and 6 bases lay in between. The CDR3 sequence is 12 residues long. CDR3 nucleotide sequence: TGTGCCTGGAGGGGGGCCTCCTACGAGCAGTACTTC. Its protein is CAWRGASYEQYF.

This clone occurred once. The V gene is TRBV27, the J gene TRBJ1-1, with 7 bases fitting TRBD1. V was clipped by 2 bases and J by 5 bases; unmatched bases: 14. The CDR3 covers 17 residues. The V gene's germline CDR1 is MNHEY and CDR2 SMNVEV (reference sequence). The CDR3 region has the DNA TGTGCCAGCAGTTTAGAAGACAGGGTGTCTAGGGGGACTGAAGCTTTCTTT. Protein sequence: CASSLEDRVSRGTEAFF.

The rearrangement joins TRBV9 to TRBJ2-5; D is ambiguous. TRBJ2-7 matches the DNA end more closely, so the J call is doubtful. This CDR3 has 14 residues. The germline gives CDR1 SGDLS, CDR2 YYNGEE. CDR3 nucleotide sequence: TGTGCCAGCAGCCCCGAGGCCAGAAGATACGAGCAGTACTTC. Translation gives CASSPEARRYEQYF.

The gene calls are TRBV9 and TRBJ2-1; TRBD1 might be the D (5 bases). The CDR3 spans 13 residues. Germline V gene lookup returns CDR1 SGDLS and CDR2 YYNGEE. Trimming took off 6 bases at V and 5 bases at J, with 12 bases between the two ends. CDR3 residues: CASTPGQHNEQFF. Written as DNA, the CDR3 is TGTGCCAGCACCCCTGGACAACACAATGAGCAGTTCTTC.

This clone was observed once. This chain links TRBV6-5 with TRBJ1-4; 10 bases line up with TRBD1. With 8 bases clipped from V and 6 bases from J, the junction kept 0 bases outside the gene matches. The germline CDR1 and CDR2 sequences are MNHEY and SVGAGI. The CDR3 runs to 12 residues. This CDR3 reads CASGTGDEKLFF. The CDR3 region has the DNA TGTGCCAGCGGGACAGGGGATGAAAAACTGTTTTTT.

This clone was counted only a few times. CDR3 loop: CASSWRDRGAGDRYF. The DNA for the CDR3 is TGTGCCAGTAGTTGGAGGGACAGGGGCGCGGGGGATCGGTACTTC. This chain uses TRBV19 with TRBJ2-7; 10 positions match TRBD1. Germline CDR1 is LNHDA and CDR2 is SQIVND (reference sequence). Germline trimming cut 5 bases from V and 12 bases from J; bases unmatched to any gene: 16. This CDR3 has 15 residues.

The chain has TRBV9 and TRBJ2-2; D remains ambiguous. Trimming cost V 2 bases and J 5 bases, with 4 bases left between them. CDR1 SGDLS and CDR2 YYNGEE come from the germline V gene. The CDR3 totals 12 residues. This chain's CDR3 is CASSVSTGELFF. The CDR3 DNA follows: TGTGCCAGCAGCGTCAGTACCGGGGAGCTGTTTTTT. Variable domain in full (rest from reference TRBV9 and TRBJ2-2): DSGVTQTPKHLITATGQRVTLRCSPRSGDLSVYWYQQSLDQGLQFLIQYYNGEERAKGNILERFSAQQFPDLHSELNLSSLELGDSALYFCASSVSTGELFFGEGSRLTVL.

J is TRBJ2-5 and V is TRBV7-6, with 10 nucleotides matching TRBD1. The CDR3 consists of 15 residues. The trim removed 6 bases at V and 5 bases at J, leaving 9 bases unmatched. The germline CDR1 and CDR2 sequences are SGHVS and FNYEAQ. The CDR3 loop reads CASSRPGQGKETQYF. CDR3 in DNA: TGTGCCAGCAGTCGTCCGGGACAGGGGAAGGAGACCCAGTACTTC.

Details on this clone: The same CDR3 can be traced to other DNA sequences in this sample. The chain has TRBV27 and TRBJ1-5, with a possible D match to TRBD1 (6 bases). Deletions cut 5 bases from V and 7 bases from J, with 12 bases between. From germline, CDR1 is MNHEY and CDR2 SMNVEV (reference sequence). This CDR3 is 13 amino acids long. The DNA of the CDR3 is TGTGCCAGCAGTCTCAGGGGCGGGCAGCCCCAGCATTTT. Translating it yields CASSLRGGQPQHF.

The chain couples TRBV7-8 to TRBJ2-5; 11 positions match TRBD1. Germline-derived CDR1 and CDR2 are SGHVS and FQNEAQ. V lost 1 base and J lost 2; bases outside the gene matches: 12. The CDR3 totals 19 residues. The DNA for the CDR3 is TGTGCCAGCAGCTTAGGATGGACAGGGGGCTCCGGGCGTCAAGAGACCCAGTACTTC. This codes for CASSLGWTGGSGRQETQYF.

This clone has more than one count but fewer than ten. This chain joins TRBV11-2 and TRBJ2-1, with 8 bases fitting TRBD2. Germline CDR1 reads SGHAT; CDR2 reads FQNNGV. Trimming took 2 bases from V and 0 from J; bases not matched to a gene: 6. The length of the CDR3 is 17 residues. The CDR3 DNA reads TGTGCCAGCAGCTTAAGCGGGAGCTTCTTCTCCTACAATGAGCAGTTCTTC. The encoded protein is CASSLSGSFFSYNEQFF. Combining the CDR3 with reference TRBV11-2 and TRBJ2-1 gives the whole variable domain EAGVAQSPRYKIIEKRQSVAFWCNPISGHATLYWYQQILGQGPKLLIQFQNNGVVDDSQLPKDRFSAERLKGVDSTLKIQPAKLEDSAVYLCASSLSGSFFSYNEQFFGPGTRLTVL.

This clone was seen a single time. This chain uses TRBV9 with TRBJ2-1; TRBD1 matches at 9 bases. The germline V gene has CDR1 SGDLS and CDR2 YYNGEE. The CDR3 is 18 amino acids. J gave up 5 bases and V 0 bases, and 12 bases lay outside the gene matches. The CDR3 loop reads CASSVALYGTGRDNEQFF. DNA of the CDR3: TGTGCCAGCAGCGTAGCTTTGTATGGGACAGGGAGGGACAATGAGCAGTTCTTC.

This clone occurred once. V gene TRBV5-1 combines with J gene TRBJ2-4, with 8 bases fitting TRBD1. Germline values: CDR1 SGHRS, CDR2 YFSETQ. The CDR3 loop spans 14 amino acids. V dropped 3 bases and J dropped 8; count of bases not matched to a gene: 7. The CDR3 protein is CASSSQGGSDIQYF. As DNA, the CDR3 is TGCGCCAGCAGCTCACAGGGGGGCTCGGACATTCAGTACTTC.

V is TRBV18 and J is TRBJ1-6; 9 bases align to TRBD1. The germline V gene has CDR1 KGHSH and CDR2 LQKENI. V lost 5 bases, J lost 0 bases, and 11 bases stayed unmatched. The CDR3 has 19 residues. The CDR3 here is CASSSAGQGRSSYNSPLHF. The CDR3 DNA reads TGTGCCAGCTCATCCGCAGGACAGGGGCGTAGCTCCTATAATTCACCCCTCCACTTT.

V gene TRBV28 combines with J gene TRBJ1-4, with D maybe TRBD1 (6 bases). CDR3 length: 15 residues. The ends were cut back, 2 bases at V and 4 bases at J, with 11 bases in the middle. Germline V lookup: CDR1 MDHEN, CDR2 SYDVKM. The CDR3 bases are TGTGCCAGCAGTTTAGGCACAGGGTTTAATGAAAAACTGTTTTTT. This encodes CASSLGTGFNEKLFF.

This sequence joins TRBV2 and TRBJ1-1; no definite D call. Germline CDR1 and CDR2: SNHLY and FYNNEI. The length of the CDR3 is 13 residues. V lost 3 bases, J lost 10 bases, and 15 bases lay in between. The CDR3 is CASSDRVGSGAFF. The CDR3 nucleotides are TGTGCCAGCAGTGATCGCGTGGGGTCGGGAGCTTTCTTT.

The chain is built from TRBV19 and TRBJ2-2, with D maybe TRBD2 (5 bases). The germline V gene encodes CDR1 LNHDA and CDR2 SQIVND (reference sequence). With 5 bases removed from V and 2 bases from J, the gap between germline ends came to 9 bases. The CDR3 has 14 amino acids. CDR3 DNA sequence: TGTGCCAGTAGTCTCCGGGATAACACCGGGGAGCTGTTTTTT. Translating gives CASSLRDNTGELFF.